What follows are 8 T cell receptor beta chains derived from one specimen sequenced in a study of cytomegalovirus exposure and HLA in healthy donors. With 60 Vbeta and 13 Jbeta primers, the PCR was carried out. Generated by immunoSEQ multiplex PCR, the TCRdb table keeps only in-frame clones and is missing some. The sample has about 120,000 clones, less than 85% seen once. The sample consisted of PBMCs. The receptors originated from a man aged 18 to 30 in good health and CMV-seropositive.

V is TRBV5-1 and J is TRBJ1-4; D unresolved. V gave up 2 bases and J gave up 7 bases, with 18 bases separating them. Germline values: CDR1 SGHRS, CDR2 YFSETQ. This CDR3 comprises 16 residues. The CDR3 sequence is CASSLDDGPRGEKLFF. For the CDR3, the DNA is TGCGCCAGCAGCTTAGATGACGGCCCTCGGGGTGAAAAACTGTTTTTT.

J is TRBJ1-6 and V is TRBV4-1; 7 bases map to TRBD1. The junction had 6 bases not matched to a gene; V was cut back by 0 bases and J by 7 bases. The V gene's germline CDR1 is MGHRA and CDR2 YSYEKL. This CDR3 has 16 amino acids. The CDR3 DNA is TGCGCCAGCAGCCAAGAGGAGGGACAGATAAATTCACCCCTCCACTTT. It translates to CASSQEEGQINSPLHF.

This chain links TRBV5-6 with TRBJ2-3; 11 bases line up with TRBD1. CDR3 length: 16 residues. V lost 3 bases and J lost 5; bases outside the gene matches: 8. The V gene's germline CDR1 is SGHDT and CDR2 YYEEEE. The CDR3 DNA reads TGTGCCAGCAGCTCTGTCCCGGGACAGGGGGGAGATACGCAGTATTTT. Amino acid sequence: CASSSVPGQGGDTQYF. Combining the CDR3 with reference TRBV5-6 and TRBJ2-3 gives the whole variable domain DAGVTQSPTHLIKTRGQQVTLRCSPKSGHDTVSWYQQALGQGPQFIFQYYEEEERQRGNFPDRFSGHQFPNYSSELNVNALLLGDSALYLCASSSVPGQGGDTQYFGPGTRLTVL.

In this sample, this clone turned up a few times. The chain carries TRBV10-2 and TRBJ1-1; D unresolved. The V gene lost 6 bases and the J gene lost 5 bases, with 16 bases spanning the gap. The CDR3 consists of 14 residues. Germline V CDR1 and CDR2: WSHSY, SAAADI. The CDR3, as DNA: TGCGCCAGCAGCGGGGAAGTGGTTAGTACTGAAGCTTTCTTT. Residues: CASSGEVVSTEAFF.

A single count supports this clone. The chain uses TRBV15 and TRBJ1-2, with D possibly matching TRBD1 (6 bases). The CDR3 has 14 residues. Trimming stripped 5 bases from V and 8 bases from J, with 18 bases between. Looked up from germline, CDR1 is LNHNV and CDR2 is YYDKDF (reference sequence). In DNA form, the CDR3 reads TGTGCCACCAGCTCGACAGGCGGGAGTCAGGGCTACACCTTC. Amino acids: CATSSTGGSQGYTF.

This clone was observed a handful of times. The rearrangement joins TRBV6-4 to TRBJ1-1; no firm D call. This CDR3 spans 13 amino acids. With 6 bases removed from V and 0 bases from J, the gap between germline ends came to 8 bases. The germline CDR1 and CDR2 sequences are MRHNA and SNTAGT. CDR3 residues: CASRNSMNTEAFF. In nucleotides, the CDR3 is TGTGCCAGCAGGAACTCCATGAACACTGAAGCTTTCTTT.

CDR3 loop: CASSPSGGAEETQYF. The CDR3 DNA follows: TGTGCCAGCAGCCCTAGCGGGGGGGCGGAAGAGACCCAGTACTTC. The V gene is TRBV5-4, the J gene TRBJ2-5, with 12 bases aligning to TRBD2. The V and J ends lost 4 bases and 3 bases, in that order; junction bases with no gene match: 4. The CDR3 totals 15 residues. From germline, CDR1 is SGHNT and CDR2 YYREEE (reference sequence).

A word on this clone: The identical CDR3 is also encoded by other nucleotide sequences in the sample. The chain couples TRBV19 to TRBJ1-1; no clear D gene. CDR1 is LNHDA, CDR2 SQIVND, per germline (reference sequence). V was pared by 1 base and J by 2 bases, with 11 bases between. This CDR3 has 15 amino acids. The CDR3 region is CASSIGTRGNTEAFF. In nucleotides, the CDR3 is TGTGCCAGTAGTATAGGAACAAGAGGTAACACTGAAGCTTTCTTT. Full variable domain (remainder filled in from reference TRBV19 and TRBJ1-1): DGGITQSPKYLFRKEGQNVTLSCEQNLNHDAMYWYRQDPGQGLRLIYYSQIVNDFQKGDIAEGYSVSREKKESFPLTVTSAQKNPTAFYLCASSIGTRGNTEAFFGQGTRLTVV.